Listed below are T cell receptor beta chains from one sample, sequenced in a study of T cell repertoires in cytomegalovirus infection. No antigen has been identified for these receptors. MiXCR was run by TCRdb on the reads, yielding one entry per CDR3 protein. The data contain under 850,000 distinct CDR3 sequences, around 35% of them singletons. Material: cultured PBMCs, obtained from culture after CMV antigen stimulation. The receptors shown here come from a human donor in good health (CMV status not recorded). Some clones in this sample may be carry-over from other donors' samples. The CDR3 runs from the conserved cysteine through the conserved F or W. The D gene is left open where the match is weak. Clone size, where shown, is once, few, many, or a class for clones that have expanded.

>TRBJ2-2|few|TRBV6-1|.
CATDPGGVGTGELFF
TGTGCCACCGACCCCGGCGGGGTGGGCACCGGGGAGCTGTTTTTT
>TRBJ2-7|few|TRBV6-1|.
CASSELQGAVYEQYF
TGTGCCAGCAGTGAACTACAGGGTGCGGTCTACGAGCAGTACTTC
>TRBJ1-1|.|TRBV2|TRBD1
CASSASGGQYTEAFF
TGTGCCAGCAGTGCCTCAGGGGGGCAGTACACTGAAGCTTTCTTT
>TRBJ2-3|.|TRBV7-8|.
CASSSRGEASSQYF
TGTGCCAGCAGCTCACGGGGCGAGGCTAGCTCGCAGTATTTT
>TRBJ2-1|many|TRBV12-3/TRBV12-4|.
CASSLGLADSSYNEQFF
TGTGCCAGCAGTCTGGGCCTAGCGGACAGCTCCTACAATGAGCAGTTCTTC
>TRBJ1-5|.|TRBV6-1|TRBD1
CASSDTNEGTEPQHF
TGTGCCAGCAGTGATACAAACGAGGGGACAGAGCCCCAGCATTTT
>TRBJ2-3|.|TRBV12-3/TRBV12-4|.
CASSSGGGSSDTQYF
TGTGCCAGCAGTTCAGGGGGGGGATCTTCAGATACGCAGTATTTT
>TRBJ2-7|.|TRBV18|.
CASSPTADTYEQYF
TGTGCCAGCTCACCGACGGCAGACACCTACGAGCAGTACTTC
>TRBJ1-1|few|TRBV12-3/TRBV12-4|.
CASSPIWQENTEAFF
TGTGCCAGCAGCCCTATATGGCAAGAGAACACTGAAGCTTTCTTT
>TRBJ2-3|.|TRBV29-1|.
CSVTTGHTQYF
TGCAGCGTGACGACTGGCCATACGCAGTATTTT
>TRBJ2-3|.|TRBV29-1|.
CSSEGGGPDTQYF
TGCAGCTCCGAGGGGGGGGGCCCAGATACGCAGTATTTT
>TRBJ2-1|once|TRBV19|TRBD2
CASSLTSGPSYNEQFF
TGTGCCAGTAGTCTTACTAGCGGGCCTTCCTACAATGAGCAGTTCTTC
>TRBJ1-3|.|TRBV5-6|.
CASSLRSPGNTIYF
TGTGCCAGCAGCTTGCGCAGTCCTGGAAACACCATATATTTT
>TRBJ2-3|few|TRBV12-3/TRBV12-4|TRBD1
CASSSPTGGWDTQYF
TGTGCCAGCAGTTCCCCGACAGGGGGCTGGGATACGCAGTATTTT
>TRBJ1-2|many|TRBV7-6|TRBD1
CASKPRTGSNYGYTF
TGTGCCAGCAAACCTCGGACAGGGTCAAACTATGGCTACACCTTC
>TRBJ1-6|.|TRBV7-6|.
CASTLSGGGGSPLHF
TGTGCCAGCACCCTTAGTGGGGGCGGGGGTTCACCCCTCCACTTT
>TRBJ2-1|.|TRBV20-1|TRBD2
CSARGTSGFSYNEQFF
TGCAGTGCTCGTGGGACTAGCGGCTTTTCATACAATGAGCAGTTCTTC
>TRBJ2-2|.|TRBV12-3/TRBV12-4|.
CASKDPYGELFF
TGTGCCAGCAAGGACCCTTACGGGGAGCTGTTTTTT
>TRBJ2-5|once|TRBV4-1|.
CASSQEFPSTIFETQYF
TGCGCCAGCAGCCAAGAGTTCCCTAGCACGATCTTTGAGACCCAGTACTTC
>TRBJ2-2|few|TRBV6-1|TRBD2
CASRLAGGSVGELFF
TGTGCCAGCCGACTAGCGGGGGGGAGTGTCGGGGAGCTGTTTTTT
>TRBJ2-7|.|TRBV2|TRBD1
CASLGTGYEQYF
TGTGCCAGTTTGGGGACAGGTTACGAGCAGTACTTC
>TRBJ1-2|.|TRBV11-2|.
CASSLVFPGYTF
TGTGCCAGCAGCTTAGTATTTCCAGGCTACACCTTC
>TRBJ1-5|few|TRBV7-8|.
CASSFRGGQPQHF
TGTGCCAGCAGCTTTCGGGGAGGACAGCCCCAGCATTTT
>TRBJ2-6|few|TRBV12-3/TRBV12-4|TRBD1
CASSATGTGANVLTF
TGTGCCAGCAGTGCGACAGGGACCGGGGCCAACGTCCTGACTTTC
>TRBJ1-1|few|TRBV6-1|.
CASQPAFWTEAFF
TGTGCCAGCCAACCGGCCTTTTGGACTGAAGCTTTCTTT
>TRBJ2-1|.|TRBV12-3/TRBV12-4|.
CASSPGDNEQFF
TGTGCCAGCAGTCCCGGGGACAATGAGCAGTTCTTC
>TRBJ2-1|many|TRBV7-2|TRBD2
CASSSTSGGSNEQFF
TGTGCCAGCAGCTCTACTAGCGGAGGGAGCAATGAGCAGTTCTTC
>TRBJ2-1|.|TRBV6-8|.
CATRRGRETHNEQFF
TGTGCCACTCGCAGGGGCCGGGAGACTCACAATGAGCAGTTCTTC
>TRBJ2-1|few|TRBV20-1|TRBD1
CSASRPGQSAEQFF
TGCAGTGCTAGCCGCCCGGGACAGTCCGCTGAGCAGTTCTTC
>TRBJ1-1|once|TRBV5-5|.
CASGKAGGSTEAFF
TGTGCCAGCGGCAAGGCGGGCGGGAGCACTGAAGCTTTCTTT
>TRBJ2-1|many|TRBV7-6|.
CASSLRSGASYNEQFF
TGTGCCAGCAGCTTAAGGTCTGGCGCCTCCTACAATGAGCAGTTCTTC
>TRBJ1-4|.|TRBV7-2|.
CASSLPGWSEKLFF
TGTGCCAGCAGCTTACCAGGATGGAGTGAAAAACTGTTTTTT
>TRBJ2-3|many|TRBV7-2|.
CASSLKVTDTQYF
TGTGCCAGCAGCTTAAAAGTCACAGATACGCAGTATTTT
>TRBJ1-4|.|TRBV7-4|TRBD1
CASSFGSGGSNEKLFF
TGTGCCAGCAGCTTTGGGTCAGGGGGTTCTAATGAAAAACTGTTTTTT
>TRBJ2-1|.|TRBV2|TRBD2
CASSYGGTRGYNEQFF
TGTGCCAGCAGCTATGGGGGGACTAGGGGTTACAATGAGCAGTTCTTC
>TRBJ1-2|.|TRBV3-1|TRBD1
CASSRGQGAMRGYTF
TGTGCCAGCAGCCGAGGACAGGGGGCGATGCGTGGCTACACCTTC
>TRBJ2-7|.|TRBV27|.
CASRSGFAEQYF
TGTGCCAGCAGGAGTGGGTTTGCCGAGCAGTACTTC
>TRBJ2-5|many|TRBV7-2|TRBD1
CASSTFTGGQMTQYF
TGTGCCAGCAGCACCTTCACAGGGGGGCAAATGACCCAGTACTTC
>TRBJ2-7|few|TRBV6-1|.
CASLPRGGQSAPGVGEQYF
TGTGCCAGTCTACCGAGGGGGGGGCAGTCCGCCCCCGGCGTAGGCGAGCAGTACTTC
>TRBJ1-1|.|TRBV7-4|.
CASSPLQGNTEAFF
TGTGCCAGCAGCCCGCTACAGGGTAACACTGAAGCTTTCTTT
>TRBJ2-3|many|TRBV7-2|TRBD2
CASSLGSLALGDTQYF
TGTGCCAGCAGCTTAGGATCACTAGCGTTGGGAGATACGCAGTATTTT
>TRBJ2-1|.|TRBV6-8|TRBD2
CASNPDGAGDAYNEQFF
TGTGCCAGCAACCCCGACGGAGCGGGAGACGCCTACAATGAGCAGTTCTTC
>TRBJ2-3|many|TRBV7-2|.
CASNRGAGLSDTQYF
TGTGCCAGCAACCGTGGGGCGGGATTATCAGATACGCAGTATTTT
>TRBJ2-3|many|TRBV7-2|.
CASSLVGYTDTQYF
TGTGCCAGCAGCTTAGTCGGTTACACAGATACGCAGTATTTT
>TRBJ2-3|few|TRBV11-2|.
CASSFRRGLLSTDTQYF
TGTGCCAGCAGCTTTAGAAGGGGCCTCCTGAGCACAGATACGCAGTATTTT
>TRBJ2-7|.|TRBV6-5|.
CASSSGTTPYEQYF
TGTGCCAGCTCCAGCGGGACAACACCCTACGAGCAGTACTTC
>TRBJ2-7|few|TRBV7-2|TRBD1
CASSADRASSYEQYF
TGTGCCAGCAGCGCCGACAGGGCGAGCTCCTACGAGCAGTACTTC
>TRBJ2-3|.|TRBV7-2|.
CASSLMILDTQYF
TGTGCCAGCAGCTTAATGATACTAGATACGCAGTATTTT
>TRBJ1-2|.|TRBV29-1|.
CSVGEEGGGYTF
TGCAGCGTTGGTGAAGAGGGAGGTGGCTACACCTTC
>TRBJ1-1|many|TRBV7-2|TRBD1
CASSNRGSAFF
TGTGCCAGCAGCAACAGGGGGAGCGCTTTCTTT
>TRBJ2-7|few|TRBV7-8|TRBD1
CASSGRQGDDEQYF
TGTGCCAGCAGCGGCCGACAGGGGGACGACGAGCAGTACTTC
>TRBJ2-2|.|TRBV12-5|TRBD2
CASGLSGDYTGELFF
TGTGCTAGTGGTTTAAGCGGGGATTACACCGGGGAGCTGTTTTTT
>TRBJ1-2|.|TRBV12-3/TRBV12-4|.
CASSLRTRGYTF
TGTGCCAGCAGTCTCCGAACCCGTGGCTACACCTTC
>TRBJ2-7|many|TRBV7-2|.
CATSPTLDEQYF
TGTGCCACCTCCCCCACCCTGGACGAGCAGTACTTC
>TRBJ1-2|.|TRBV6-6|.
CASSYPQRGMDGYTF
TGTGCCAGCAGTTACCCTCAAAGGGGAATGGATGGCTACACCTTC